Following are 26 T cell receptor beta chains from one sample sequenced in a study of T cell responses to AZD1222 COVID-19 vaccine. The method was immunoSEQ multiplex PCR; TCRdb's version includes in-frame clones alone and lacks a portion of them. Found here are under 70,000 clones, roughly 90% of them singletons; the top ten hold 13% to 15%. The sequenced sample was peripheral blood, obtained 28 days after the second AZD1222 dose. The receptors were sampled from an adult who received the AZD1222 COVID-19 vaccine.

The rearrangement joins TRBV5-1 to TRBJ1-1, with TRBD1 identical over 11 bases. The CDR3 runs 15 residues. V dropped 3 bases and J dropped 3; count of bases not matched to a gene: 4. Germline assignment: CDR1 SGHRS and CDR2 YFSETQ. DNA for the CDR3: TGCGCCAGCAGCTCCCCGGGACAGGGGGACACTGAAGCTTTCTTT. Amino acid sequence: CASSSPGQGDTEAFF.

This chain links TRBV6-5 with TRBJ1-2; 9 bases map to TRBD1. The CDR3 runs to 13 residues. Germline CDR1 reads MNHEY; CDR2 reads SVGAGI. Trimming took 2 bases from V and 11 from J; bases not matched to a gene: 6. The CDR3 nucleotides are TGTGCCAGCAGTTACACCCGGACAGGGGAGTACACCTTC. Protein product: CASSYTRTGEYTF.

The rearrangement links TRBV6-1 to TRBJ2-4, with 10 nucleotides matching TRBD1. Germline V gene lookup returns CDR1 MNHNS and CDR2 SASEGT. Losses at the gene ends were 4 bases for V and 6 bases for J; bases not matched to a gene: 9. This CDR3 spans 16 amino acids. The DNA of the CDR3 is TGTGCCAGCAGTGCAGCCGGGACAGGGGCGGGAAACATTCAGTACTTC. Translation: CASSAAGTGAGNIQYF.

The rearrangement links TRBV7-2 to TRBJ2-3, with TRBD1 as a possible D gene (5 bases). CDR1 and CDR2 (germline): SGHTA, FQGNSA. V was shortened by 1 base and J by 0 bases, with 8 bases between the two germline ends. This CDR3 is built from 15 residues. CDR3 DNA: TGTGCCAGCAGCTTAGATTGGACAAGCACAGATACGCAGTATTTT. It translates to CASSLDWTSTDTQYF.

This chain uses TRBV10-3 with TRBJ2-1; 12 bases align to TRBD2. Losses at the gene ends were 4 bases for V and 5 bases for J; bases not matched to a gene: 3. Germline loops: CDR1 ENHRY, CDR2 SYGVKD. This CDR3 region has 15 residues. The CDR3: CAISGTSGTNNEQFF. In nucleotides, the CDR3 is TGTGCCATCAGTGGGACTAGCGGGACCAACAATGAGCAGTTCTTC.

This clone showed up just a few times. This sequence joins TRBV7-9 and TRBJ1-2; D not resolved. Germline V gene data show CDR1 as SEHNR and CDR2 as FQNEAQ (reference sequence). V shed 5 bases and J shed 10 bases, with 14 bases lying between them. The CDR3 extends over 12 amino acids. The CDR3 region is CASSPALVFYTF. CDR3 DNA sequence: TGTGCCAGCAGCCCAGCCTTGGTCTTCTACACCTTC.

The chain joins TRBV6-5 to TRBJ1-3; D may be TRBD1 (6 bases). Trimming pared 5 bases from V and 2 bases from J, leaving 13 bases between. The CDR3 is 15 amino acids. Germline CDR1 MNHEY, CDR2 SVGAGI. The CDR3 nucleotides read TGTGCCAGCAGTCCGGAGGGACATCCTGGAAACACCATATATTTT. Translation gives CASSPEGHPGNTIYF.

This chain connects TRBV18 to TRBJ2-7; D not certain. The CDR3 loop spans 12 amino acids. V was cut by 2 bases and J by 5 bases, with 7 bases left in between. Germline-derived CDR1 and CDR2 are KGHSH and LQKENI. The CDR3 nucleotides read TGTGCCAGCTCACCAGCCGTGAACGAGCAGTACTTC. Encoded protein: CASSPAVNEQYF.

The chain joins TRBV10-1 to TRBJ1-2, with D hard to call. Trimming took off 8 bases at V and 2 bases at J, with 12 bases between the two ends. CDR1 and CDR2 (germline): WNHNN, SYGVQD (reference sequence). The CDR3 covers 13 residues. The CDR3 DNA sequence: TGCGCCAGCTCTAAAACACGGAACTATGGCTACACCTTC. The encoded protein is CASSKTRNYGYTF.

This chain uses TRBV9 with TRBJ2-3, with 8 bases aligning to TRBD1. CDR3 length equals 15 residues. J lost 3 bases, V lost 4 bases, and 7 bases had no gene match. Looked up from germline, CDR1 is SGDLS and CDR2 is YYNGEE. CDR3 DNA sequence: TGTGCCAGCAGCCTTTTAGACAGGGGAACAGATACGCAGTATTTT. Translating gives CASSLLDRGTDTQYF. Full variable domain (missing parts from reference TRBV9 and TRBJ2-3): DSGVTQTPKHLITATGQRVTLRCSPRSGDLSVYWYQQSLDQGLQFLIQYYNGEERAKGNILERFSAQQFPDLHSELNLSSLELGDSALYFCASSLLDRGTDTQYFGPGTRLTVL.

The V gene is TRBV27, the J gene TRBJ2-7; weak D call: TRBD2 (6 bases). Germline V lookup: CDR1 MNHEY, CDR2 SMNVEV (reference sequence). The length of the CDR3 is 14 residues. V shed 2 bases and J shed 3 bases, with 11 bases lying between them. The CDR3 bases are TGTGCCAGCAGTTTAAGACTAGAAGGCTACGAGCAGTACTTC. The encoded protein is CASSLRLEGYEQYF.

The chain recombines TRBV19 with TRBJ2-3; no definite D call. The V end was cut by 5 bases, the J end by 0 bases, with 18 bases between. The CDR3 spans 17 residues. The germline gives CDR1 LNHDA, CDR2 SQIVND (reference sequence). This chain's CDR3 is CASSQLLDTSSTDTQYF. As DNA, the CDR3 is TGTGCCAGTAGTCAACTACTTGACACGTCTAGCACAGATACGCAGTATTTT.

V is TRBV4-2 and J is TRBJ2-1; 9 nucleotides match TRBD2. The V gene's germline CDR1 is LGHNA and CDR2 YNFKEQ. The CDR3 is 19 residues long. V was pared by 2 bases and J by 4 bases, with 15 bases of the junction left unmatched. The CDR3 loop reads CASSQRGPHLAGSYNEQFF. As DNA, the CDR3 is TGTGCCAGCAGCCAAAGAGGTCCCCATCTAGCGGGATCTTACAATGAGCAGTTCTTC.

The rearrangement links TRBV29-1 to TRBJ1-2; no firm D call. The CDR3 totals 14 residues. The germline V gene has CDR1 SQVTM and CDR2 ANQGSEA. Trimming removed 0 bases from V and 7 bases from J, with 15 bases in between. This CDR3 is CSVEERAIRSGYTF. The CDR3 region has the DNA TGCAGCGTTGAAGAAAGGGCCATCAGGAGTGGCTACACCTTC.

The chain links TRBV9 to TRBJ1-2, with D possibly matching TRBD1 (5 bases). Per the germline V gene, CDR1 is SGDLS and CDR2 is YYNGEE. This CDR3 has 15 amino acids. V was shortened by 4 bases and J by 4 bases, with 17 bases between the two germline ends. CDR3 DNA: TGTGCCAGCAGCCCCCCGGCGGGGACTGGCTATGGCTACACCTTC. It encodes CASSPPAGTGYGYTF.

The J gene is TRBJ2-7, the V gene TRBV11-2, with TRBD1 as a possible D gene (5 bases). The V and J ends lost 6 bases and 4 bases respectively, with 13 bases between them. There are 13 residues in the CDR3. Germline V gene data show CDR1 as SGHAT and CDR2 as FQNNGV. CDR3 bases: TGTGCCAGCAGACTGGGGCCCCTTTACGAGCAGTACTTC. Translation gives CASRLGPLYEQYF.

CDR3 nucleotide sequence: TGTGCCAGCAGTGAACTAGGGGACACCGGGGAGCTGTTTTTT. Its protein is CASSELGDTGELFF. The V call is TRBV6-1, the J call TRBJ2-2; D perhaps matches TRBD1 (5 bases). Germline V CDR1 and CDR2: MNHNS, SASEGT. V dropped 2 bases and J dropped 3 bases, with 7 bases sitting between them. The CDR3 is 14 amino acids.

V is TRBV5-4 and J is TRBJ2-1; either TRBD1 or TRBD2 may supply D (6 bases each). CDR1 and CDR2 from the germline V gene are SGHNT and YYREEE (reference sequence). The CDR3 length is 14 residues. Trimming pared 5 bases from V and 0 bases from J, leaving 9 bases between. As DNA, the CDR3 is TGTGCCAGCAGGGAGGGGGGCTCCTACAATGAGCAGTTCTTC. It is translated as CASREGGSYNEQFF.

The gene calls are TRBV9 and TRBJ1-5; 8 nucleotides line up with TRBD1. This CDR3 spans 16 amino acids. Germline assignment: CDR1 SGDLS and CDR2 YYNGEE. Unmatched junction bases numbered 8, after V lost 0 bases and J lost 6 bases. CDR3 sequence: CASSVVRTGNSQPQHF. CDR3 nucleotides: TGTGCCAGCAGCGTAGTAAGGACAGGGAATAGTCAGCCCCAGCATTTT.

This clone was observed once. V and J are TRBV11-3 and TRBJ1-1, with D possibly being TRBD1 (5 bases). This CDR3 region has 16 residues. CDR1 and CDR2 from the germline V gene are SGHNT and YENEEA. V gave up 8 bases and J gave up 0 bases, with 19 bases separating them. The CDR3 coding sequence is TGTGCCAGCCAAAGCTTATTCAGAGGGGTGAACACTGAAGCTTTCTTT. It translates to CASQSLFRGVNTEAFF.

V and J are TRBV19 and TRBJ2-3; TRBD1 agrees at 8 bases. CDR1 is LNHDA, CDR2 SQIVND, per germline (reference sequence). The CDR3 totals 14 residues. After removal of 6 bases from V and 3 bases from J, the junction contained 5 bases not matched to a gene. CDR3 sequence (DNA): TGTGCCAGTAGGCCCGACAGGGGTACAGATACGCAGTATTTT. Translating gives CASRPDRGTDTQYF.

The rearrangement links TRBV18 to TRBJ2-5, with 14 bases that match TRBD2. V trimming: 1 base; J trimming: 3 bases; junction bases outside the gene matches: 1. The CDR3 sequence is 16 residues long. Germline V gives CDR1 KGHSH, CDR2 LQKENI. CDR3 protein: CASSPQGLAGEETQYF. The DNA for the CDR3 is TGTGCCAGCTCACCACAGGGACTAGCGGGAGAAGAGACCCAGTACTTC.

This clone was seen a single time. This chain connects TRBV11-2 to TRBJ2-5, with TRBD2 identical over 9 bases. The CDR3 spans 16 residues. V was pared by 5 bases and J by 1 base, with 8 bases of the junction left unmatched. The germline V gene has CDR1 SGHAT and CDR2 FQNNGV. The CDR3 DNA is TGTGCCAGCAGCCCTGGAACTAGCGGGCCCCAAGAGACCCAGTACTTC. Its protein product is CASSPGTSGPQETQYF. Supplemented by reference TRBV11-2 and TRBJ2-5, the full variable domain reads EAGVAQSPRYKIIEKRQSVAFWCNPISGHATLYWYQQILGQGPKLLIQFQNNGVVDDSQLPKDRFSAERLKGVDSTLKIQPAKLEDSAVYLCASSPGTSGPQETQYFGPGTRLLVL.

With respect to this clone: Other DNA variants within this sample encode the same CDR3. This sequence joins TRBV2 and TRBJ1-5; tentatively, D is TRBD1 (5 bases). Trimming pared 7 bases from V and 4 bases from J, leaving 11 bases between. The length of the CDR3 is 13 residues. Germline CDR1 is SNHLY and CDR2 is FYNNEI. CDR3 DNA: TGTGCCAGCACGGGGGATGGGAATCAGCCCCAGCATTTT. It yields the protein CASTGDGNQPQHF.

This chain uses TRBV30 with TRBJ2-2; 7 positions agree with TRBD2. Germline CDR1 and CDR2: GTSNPN and SVGIG (reference sequence). The CDR3 is 13 amino acids. The J segment lost 5 bases and the V segment lost 1 base, leaving 1 base of the junction unmatched. The CDR3 spells CAWSGGGTGELFF. CDR3 DNA sequence: TGTGCCTGGAGTGGGGGGGGAACCGGGGAGCTGTTTTTT.

The chain uses TRBV7-2 and TRBJ2-3; no firm D call. The CDR3 totals 14 residues. Germline V CDR1 and CDR2: SGHTA, FQGNSA. Trimming left V 0 bases short and J 5 bases short, with 9 bases between. The CDR3 nucleotides are TGTGCCAGCAGCTTAGCTGGGATCGGAGATACGCAGTATTTT. It codes for CASSLAGIGDTQYF.